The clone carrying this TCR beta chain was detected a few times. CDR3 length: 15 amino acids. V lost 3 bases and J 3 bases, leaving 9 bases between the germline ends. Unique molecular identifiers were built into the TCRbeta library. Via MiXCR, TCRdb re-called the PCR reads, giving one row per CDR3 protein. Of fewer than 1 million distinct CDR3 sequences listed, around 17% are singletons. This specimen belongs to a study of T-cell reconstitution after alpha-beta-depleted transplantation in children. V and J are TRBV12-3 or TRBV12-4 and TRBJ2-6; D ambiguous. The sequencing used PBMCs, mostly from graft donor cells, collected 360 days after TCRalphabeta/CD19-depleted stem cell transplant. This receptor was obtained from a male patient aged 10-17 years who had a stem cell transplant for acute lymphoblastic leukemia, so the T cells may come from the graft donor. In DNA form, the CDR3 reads TGTGCCAGCAGTTTTTGGGGTATTGGGGCCAACGTCCTGACTTTC. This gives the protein CASSFWGIGANVLTF.